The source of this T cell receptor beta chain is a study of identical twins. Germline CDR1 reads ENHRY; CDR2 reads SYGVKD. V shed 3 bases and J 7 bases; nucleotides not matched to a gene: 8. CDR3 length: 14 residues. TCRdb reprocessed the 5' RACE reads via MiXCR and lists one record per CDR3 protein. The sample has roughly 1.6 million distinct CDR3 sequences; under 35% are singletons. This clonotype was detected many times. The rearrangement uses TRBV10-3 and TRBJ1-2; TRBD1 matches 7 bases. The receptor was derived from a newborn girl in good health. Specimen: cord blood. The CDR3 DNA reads TGTGCCATCAGTGAACGGCACAGGGGTTTTGGCTACACCTTC. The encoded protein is CAISERHRGFGYTF.